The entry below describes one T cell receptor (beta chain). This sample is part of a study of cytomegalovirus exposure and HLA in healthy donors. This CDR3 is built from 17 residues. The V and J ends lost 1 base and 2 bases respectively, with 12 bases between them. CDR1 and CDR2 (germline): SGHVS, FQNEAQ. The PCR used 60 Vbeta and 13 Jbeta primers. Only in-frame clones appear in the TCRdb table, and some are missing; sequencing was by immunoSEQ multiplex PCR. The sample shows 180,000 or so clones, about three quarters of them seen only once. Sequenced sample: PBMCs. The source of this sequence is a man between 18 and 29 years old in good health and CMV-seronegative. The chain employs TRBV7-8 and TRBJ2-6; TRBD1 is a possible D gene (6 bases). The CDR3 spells CASSLETGKAGANVLTF. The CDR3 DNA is TGTGCCAGCAGCTTAGAAACAGGGAAGGCTGGGGCCAACGTCCTGACTTTC.